This TCR beta chain was recorded in a study of molecular identifiers for immune sequencing clone quantification. Study-wide results and limits: Clones that exceeded 20 RNA copies held over 99% of effector molecules, yet under 1% in naive cells.

About this clonotype itself: Its specificity is unknown.

Germline CDR1 and CDR2: SEHNR and FQNEAQ (reference sequence). This CDR3 has 16 residues. Trimming removed 2 bases from V and 2 bases from J; junction bases left unmatched: 4. TCRdb re-analysed the PCR reads in MiXCR, keeping a single row per CDR3 protein. Of about 320,000 distinct CDR3 sequences detected, around a fifth appear once; the ten largest clones hold under 0.95%. This chain connects TRBV7-9 to TRBJ2-2; 8 bases align to TRBD1. The clonotype was recovered from a human donor in good health. Some libraries in this study had Jurkat cell RNA spiked in. Sequencing was performed on naive CD8+ T cells from blood, with Jurkat cell RNA spiked in. The subset: FACS-sorted CD8+CD4-CCR7+CD45RA+ naive T cells. CDR3 amino acids: CASSLSDRDNTGELFF. CDR3 bases: TGTGCCAGCAGCTTATCGGACAGGGACAACACCGGGGAGCTGTTTTTT.